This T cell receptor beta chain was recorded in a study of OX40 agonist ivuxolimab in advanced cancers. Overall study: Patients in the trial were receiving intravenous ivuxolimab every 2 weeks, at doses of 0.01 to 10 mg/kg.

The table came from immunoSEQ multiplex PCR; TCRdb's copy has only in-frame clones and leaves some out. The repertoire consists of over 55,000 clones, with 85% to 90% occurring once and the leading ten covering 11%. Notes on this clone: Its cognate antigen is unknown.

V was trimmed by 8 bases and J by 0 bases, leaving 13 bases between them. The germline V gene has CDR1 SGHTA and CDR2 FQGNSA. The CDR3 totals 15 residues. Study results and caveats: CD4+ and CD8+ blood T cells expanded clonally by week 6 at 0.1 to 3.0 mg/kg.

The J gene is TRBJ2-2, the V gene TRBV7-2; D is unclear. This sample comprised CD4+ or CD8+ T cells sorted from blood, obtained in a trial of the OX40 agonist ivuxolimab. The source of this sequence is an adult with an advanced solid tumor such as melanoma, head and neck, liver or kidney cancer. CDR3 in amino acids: CASPLTYANTGELFF. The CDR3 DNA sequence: TGTGCCAGCCCACTCACCTATGCGAACACCGGGGAGCTGTTTTTT.